The present T cell receptor beta chain was sequenced within a study of T-cell memory formation after mild COVID-19 (dated by TCRdb to 2020 to 2023). Some background on the complete study: Most TCR sequence clusters were specific to one of the two donors. In a couple of donors, T-cell clones that expanded and contracted after mild COVID-19 were tracked by sequencing TCRalpha and TCRbeta repertoires over time. Two young, previously healthy adult volunteers, one female and one male, were included in the cohort. Broad study findings and their caveats: The second-wave clones that peaked on day 37 were not confirmed to be SARS-CoV-2 specific. Contracting CD4+ clones turned up mainly in the CM and EM memory subsets, whereas EMRA was where CD8+ clones were enriched. Some responding clones were detected in pre-infection memory, which suggested that pre-existing cross-reactive memory T cells had joined the SARS-CoV-2 response. Only two mild cases were covered in the study, and larger cohorts including severe cases with pre-infection samples were considered necessary. Clones contracting from day 15 to 85 had balanced CD4/CD8 phenotypes, while a second wave expanding from day 15 to 37 was biased towards CD4+.

For CDR1 and CDR2, the germline V gene lists SGHTA and FQGTGA. Trimming removed 5 bases from V and 5 bases from J; the gene matches leave 7 bases unexplained. Including cysteine and phenylalanine, the CDR3 has 16 amino acids. Of all the DNA, just the CDR3 is kept, 48 bases in frame from base 1. Sequenced using an Illumina NovaSeq 6000. cDNA libraries for TCRalpha and TCRbeta were prepared by 5'RACE using constant-segment primers, with sample barcodes and unique molecular identifiers added. RNA was extracted from every sample with Trizol reagent. The libraries were amplified in two PCR steps, and the second step added a second sample barcode and Illumina TruSeq adapters. The libraries were sequenced on an Illumina NovaSeq using 2 x 150 bp paired-end reads. On the authors' methods: The reads were demultiplexed and collapsed into UMI-guided consensus sequences using migec v1.2.7. With mixcr v2.1.11, UMI consensuses were aligned to TRA and TRB V and J templates and assembled into clonotypes. Expanded or contracted clonotypes were those called significant by both edgeR and NoisET, with noise models trained on biological replicates. For edgeR calls, the cutoffs were a false discovery rate-adjusted p below 0.01 and a log2 fold-change threshold of 1. PCA with hierarchical clustering of max-normalized trajectories of the 1000 most abundant clonotypes was used as exploratory dynamics analysis. Separately sequenced CD4+ and CD8+ repertoires were used to assign a CD4 or CD8 phenotype to each responding clone. The raw public data were reprocessed by TCRdb itself: fastp quality trimming at Q25, MiXCR clonotype calling, in-frame beta chains only. Rows matching on CDR3 protein sequence are summarized as one entry with the most common DNA and genes. TCRdb, not the authors, supplied the V and J calls. The table for this sample lists about 350,000 distinct CDR3 sequences; roughly 15% of them were counted only once. The biggest ten clones account for 20% to 25% of the sample.

Ficoll-Paque density gradient centrifugation was used to isolate PBMCs. This clonotype turned up a few times. No antigen is known for it. Nothing much larger sits one base from this clone, and base qualities are not available. The TCR originated in a man aged 18 to 30 who had mild COVID-19 (a few samples of this study predate the infection). The sample titles of this study are shuffled in the database, so cell type and time point are left out; the donor was told from shared clones. The rearranged segments are TRBV7-3 and TRBJ2-3; a stretch of 13 junction bases matches TRBD2. Source material: PBMCs or a T cell subset sorted from them (not recorded which). CDR3 sequence: CASSPGLAGPQDTQYF. In nucleotides, the sequence is TGTGCCAGCAGCCCGGGACTAGCGGGGCCCCAAGATACGCAGTATTTT.